Described below is a single TCR beta chain sequence and its context. The antigen is unknown. This sample was included in a study of Graves' ophthalmopathy and Graves' hyperthyroidism. General study findings and limits: In blood appeared most of the expanded thyroid clonotypes whose frequency exceeded 0.001.

J was trimmed by 4 bases and V by 6 bases; bases with no gene match: 9. CDR1 and CDR2 from the germline V gene are SNHLY and FYNNEI. The CDR3 covers 15 residues. Amplification of TCR beta CDR3 regions used RNA transcripts. The library came from an HTBI-primed first-round RT-PCR and a second-round multiplex PCR. TCRdb re-derived calls from the multiplex PCR reads in MiXCR, one entry per CDR3 protein. The table lists about 16,000 distinct CDR3 sequences, roughly 46% of them singletons, with 25% in the top ten. The sequence derives from a woman aged 40 to 50 with stable Graves' hyperthyroidism. Material: peripheral blood. V usage is TRBV2 and J usage is TRBJ1-2; TRBD1 matches at 9 bases. CDR3 DNA: TGTGCCAGCAGAGTCCGGACAGGGGCCTTCTATGGCTACACCTTC. As protein: CASRVRTGAFYGYTF.